Listed below are T cell receptor beta chains from one sample, sequenced in a study of T cells after somatic rescue of genetic block. Produced via immunoSEQ multiplex PCR; TCRdb's table is partial and in-frame only. Of 67,000 or so clones detected, approximately 91% appear once; the ten largest clones hold 2.5% to 3%. The sequenced sample was peripheral blood mononuclear cells (PBMCs). These receptors all stem from a man aged 25-45 years. CDR3s include the opening cysteine and the closing phenylalanine or tryptophan. D genes are given only for firm matches. Rows give clone size only sometimes, using once, few, many, or a class for an expanded clone.

once	TRBJ1-1	TRBV10-2	NA	TGCGCCAGCAGTGAATTTGGGTTATGGAAACCTGAAGCTTTCTTT	CASSEFGLWKPEAFF
NA	TRBJ2-7	TRBV15	TRBD2	TGTGCCACCAGCCCAACTAGCGGGGGGAGTCACGAGCAGTACTTC	CATSPTSGGSHEQYF
NA	TRBJ2-1	TRBV7-9	TRBD2	TGTGCCTTGAGCCGGGGGGAGTTTGTGCATGAGCAGTTCTTC	CALSRGEFVHEQFF
NA	TRBJ2-5	TRBV7-9	NA	TGTGCCAGCAGCTCCGTCGGACTGGCCCAAGAGACCCAGTACTTC	CASSSVGLAQETQYF
NA	TRBJ2-7	TRBV18	NA	TGTGCCAGCTCGCTATCTAGACAGGCCTACGAGCAGTACTTC	CASSLSRQAYEQYF
once	TRBJ2-2	TRBV19	NA	TGTGCCAGTAGTATAGCAGGTTTGAACACCGGGGAGCTGTTTTTT	CASSIAGLNTGELFF
NA	TRBJ2-5	TRBV5-1	NA	TGCGCCAGCAGCCCAGGGGTAGCGGGCCACCAAGAGACCCAGTACTTC	CASSPGVAGHQETQYF
NA	TRBJ2-7	TRBV27	TRBD1	TGTGCCAGCAGTCTGCGGACAGGTGGATGGAGTTCCTACGAGCAGTACTTC	CASSLRTGGWSSYEQYF
NA	TRBJ2-1	TRBV6-5	TRBD1	TGTGCCAGCAGTTACAGGGACAGCTCCTACAATGAGCAGTTCTTC	CASSYRDSSYNEQFF
NA	TRBJ2-1	TRBV29-1	NA	TGCAGCGTTGAAGGTGGGAATGAGCAGTTCTTC	CSVEGGNEQFF
NA	TRBJ2-1	TRBV6-5	TRBD1	TGTGCCAGCAGACCGGGACAGGGTCCCTACAATGAGCAGTTCTTC	CASRPGQGPYNEQFF
NA	TRBJ1-1	TRBV19	NA	TGTGCCAGTAACCGGCGAGGGGACACTGAAGCTTTCTTT	CASNRRGDTEAFF
once	TRBJ2-1	TRBV9	NA	TGTGCCAGCAGCGCACAGGGACAGCAGTTCTTC	CASSAQGQQFF
once	TRBJ2-1	TRBV6-5	NA	TGTGCCAGCAGGGGGCGGGCGTATGAGCAGTTCTTC	CASRGRAYEQFF
NA	TRBJ2-5	TRBV9	NA	TGTGCCAGCAGCGTAGGCTGGGGCCAAGAGACCCAGTACTTC	CASSVGWGQETQYF
NA	TRBJ2-3	TRBV7-3	TRBD2	TGTGCCAGCAGCTATATGAGCGGGGCAGATACGCAGTATTTT	CASSYMSGADTQYF
NA	TRBJ2-5	TRBV25-1	NA	TGTGCCAGCAGTGAAGGGTTTCGAGAGACCCAGTACTTC	CASSEGFRETQYF
once	TRBJ1-1	TRBV7-9	TRBD1	TGTGCCAGCAGCTCTGCCGGGACAGGGGGCACTGAAGCTTTCTTT	CASSSAGTGGTEAFF
NA	TRBJ1-5	TRBV10-2	NA	TGCGCCAGCAGTATCCCGGGCAATCAGCCCCAGCATTTT	CASSIPGNQPQHF
NA	TRBJ2-7	TRBV7-9	TRBD1	TGTGCCAGCAGCTTCGGGACAGGGGGAATCTACGAGCAGTACTTC	CASSFGTGGIYEQYF
NA	TRBJ1-5	TRBV7-8	TRBD1	TGTGCCAGCAGCGAGGGACAGGGGAGTCAGCCCCAGCATTTT	CASSEGQGSQPQHF
NA	TRBJ2-7	TRBV6-5	NA	TGTGCCAGCAGTTACACCCGGACTGGCGAGCAGTACTTC	CASSYTRTGEQYF
NA	TRBJ2-7	TRBV11-2	NA	TGTGCCAGCAGCTTAATTGCCGAGACAGGATACGAGCAGTACTTC	CASSLIAETGYEQYF
once	TRBJ2-5	TRBV30	NA	TGTGCCTGGAGTGTATTTACTGGCCGAGAGACCCAGTACTTC	CAWSVFTGRETQYF
few	TRBJ1-5	TRBV6-1	NA	TGTGCCAGCAGTGGGGACATTTTAGCAGGCTTCAATCAGCCCCAGCATTTT	CASSGDILAGFNQPQHF
NA	TRBJ1-5	TRBV5-5	NA	TGTGCCAGCAGCTTGAGACTGGCAAATCAGCCCCAGCATTTT	CASSLRLANQPQHF
few	TRBJ1-2	TRBV18	NA	TGTGCCAGCTCACCAGATAGACAGGCGCCCTATGGCTACACCTTC	CASSPDRQAPYGYTF
once	TRBJ1-4	TRBV30	NA	TGTGCCTGGAGGGGACCGGGCCTTGCAACTAATGAAAAACTGTTTTTT	CAWRGPGLATNEKLFF
NA	TRBJ2-6	TRBV19	NA	TGTGCCAGTAGAAGTTTAGTGGGGGCCAACGTCCTGACTTTC	CASRSLVGANVLTF
NA	TRBJ2-1	TRBV28	TRBD2	TGTGCCAGCAGACCACGGCGGGCGGGAGGCTACAATGAGCAGTTCTTC	CASRPRRAGGYNEQFF
once	TRBJ2-3	TRBV7-2	NA	TGTGCCAGCAGCCGCCTTAGCCCGAATACGCAGTATTTT	CASSRLSPNTQYF
NA	TRBJ2-1	TRBV2	NA	TGTGCCAGCAGGGGGGATCAGGATGAGCAGTTCTTC	CASRGDQDEQFF
NA	TRBJ2-1	TRBV14	NA	TGTGCCAGCAGCCCGACCGGGACGAATGAGCAGTTCTTC	CASSPTGTNEQFF
NA	TRBJ2-5	TRBV7-9	NA	TGTGCCAGCAGCTTAGTTGTGCGGGGTTATGCGGACGTTCGGGAGACCCAGTACTTC	CASSLVVRGYADVRETQYF
NA	TRBJ1-5	TRBV4-2	TRBD1	TGTGCCAGCAGCCAGGAAGACAGGGGCAATCAGCCCCAGCATTTT	CASSQEDRGNQPQHF
NA	TRBJ2-7	TRBV19	NA	TGTGCCAGTAGTCGCGGGACCCCAGGTTACGAGCAGTACTTC	CASSRGTPGYEQYF
NA	TRBJ2-1	TRBV27	TRBD1	TGTGCCAGCAGTTCAGACCCCAGGGGGATCGAGCAGTTCTTC	CASSSDPRGIEQFF
once	TRBJ1-3	TRBV10-3	NA	TGTGCCACCGGAGGGGGTTGGGCGTCTTCGGGAAACACCATATATTTT	CATGGGWASSGNTIYF
NA	TRBJ2-7	TRBV4-1	NA	TGCGCCAGCAGCCAAGACCCAGGGGAGTACGAGCAGTACTTC	CASSQDPGEYEQYF
NA	TRBJ1-2	TRBV14	NA	TGTGCCAGCAGCCAGGGTATCGGGTATGGCTACACCTTC	CASSQGIGYGYTF
once	TRBJ2-1	TRBV18	TRBD2	TGTGCCAGCTCACCACCGTCCAGCGGGGGGTTTGCTGGGCAGTTCTTC	CASSPPSSGGFAGQFF
NA	TRBJ2-7	TRBV21-1	NA	TGTGCCAGCAGCAACCAGGGGGCGCGGCACGTCTTCTACGAGCAGTACTTC	CASSNQGARHVFYEQYF
NA	TRBJ2-1	TRBV19	TRBD2	TGTGCCAGCACCCCTGGGACTAGCAGCAGTTACAATGAGCAGTTCTTC	CASTPGTSSSYNEQFF